This TCR beta chain was recorded in a study of shared clonotypes between healthy human individuals. Study-wide results and limits: Across subsets, estimated richness was generally greater for naive than for memory populations.

TCRdb keeps only in-frame clones here, not all; method: immunoSEQ multiplex PCR. The sample lists about 110,000 clones, about 70% occurring once. The CDR3 covers 16 residues. Germline V gene lookup returns CDR1 SGHVS and CDR2 FQNEAQ. This clone was seen only a few times. The antigen is unknown. J is TRBJ2-5 and V is TRBV7-8, with TRBD2 matching over 7 bases. With the DNA end fitting TRBJ2-7 better, the J assignment may be wrong. Sequenced input: memory CD8+ T cells sorted from blood. Sample subset: CD45RO+ cells pooled with CCR7-negative TemRA cells. The clonotype comes from a young woman in good health. CDR3 nucleotide sequence: TGTGCCAGCAGCTTACTTGCGGGAGTAGGGGTGGGCGAGCAGTACTTC. It codes for CASSLLAGVGVGEQYF.